This T cell receptor beta chain was identified in a study of CD8 T cells in Susac syndrome. This CDR3 contains 14 residues. V shed 7 bases and J shed 1 base, with 14 bases lying between them. Germline V lookup: CDR1 KGHSH, CDR2 LQKENI. Random hexamers primed reverse transcription of about 0.5 to 1 ug RNA. TCRdb re-derived calls from the immunoSEQ multiplex PCR reads in MiXCR, one entry per CDR3 protein. The sample lists some 160,000 distinct CDR3 sequences; about 90% were seen once. The chain has TRBV18 and TRBJ2-7, with D perhaps TRBD1 or TRBD2 (5 bases each). What was sequenced was CD4+ T cells from PBMCs. The receptor was derived from a human donor in good health. CDR3 coding DNA: TGTGCCAGCTTCGACGCCGGGACGTCCTACGAGCAGTACTTC. This codes for CASFDAGTSYEQYF.